This T cell receptor (beta chain) stems from a study of cytomegalovirus exposure and HLA in healthy donors. The V gene's germline CDR1 is KGHSH and CDR2 LQKENI. The ends lost 5 bases at V and 1 base at J; junction bases unmatched: 11. CDR3 length: 17 amino acids. The PCR made use of 60 Vbeta and 13 Jbeta primers. Only in-frame clones appear in the TCRdb table, and some are missing; sequencing was by immunoSEQ multiplex PCR. Of 100,000 to 150,000 clones in the sample, around four fifths are singletons; the top ten hold roughly a tenth. Sequencing was done on a sample of PBMCs. This TCR was recovered from a man aged 25-45 years in good health and CMV-seropositive. The chain joins TRBV18 to TRBJ1-5; 7 positions agree with TRBD1. CDR3 protein: CASSGWRGQGSNQPQHF. CDR3 sequence (DNA): TGTGCCAGCTCAGGGTGGAGGGGGCAGGGCAGCAATCAGCCCCAGCATTTT.